Shown below are 6 T cell receptor beta chains from a single sample sequenced in a study of blood T cells in healthy people across ages. Together with a sample-barcoded 5' primer, a J-beta primer mix was included in a second PCR lasting about 6 to 11 cycles. TCRdb fed the 5' RACE reads into MiXCR, producing one record per CDR3 protein. The sample lists around 780,000 distinct CDR3 sequences; approximately 53% were seen once. The sample consisted of blood. These receptors came from a man aged 40-50 years in good health.

The CDR3 DNA sequence: TGCAGTGCTAGGAGTCGCAGGGGAGGCTCCTACAATGAGCAGTTCTTC. It yields the protein CSARSRRGGSYNEQFF. The chain joins TRBV20-1 to TRBJ2-1, with D possibly called TRBD1 or TRBD2 (6 bases each). Trimming took off 3 bases at V and 0 bases at J, with 15 bases between the two ends. Germline lookup yields CDR1 DFQATT and CDR2 SNEGSKA (reference sequence). The CDR3 has 16 residues.

This clonotype showed up just a few times. This chain joins TRBV21-1 and TRBJ2-7; the table's D call TRBD1 went unverified against the DNA. TRBV21-1 constitutes a pseudogene. The CDR3 totals 14 residues. The CDR3 DNA is TGTGCCAGCGCCGAAACCGGGGGGGGCTACGAGCAGTACTTC. Translating it yields CASAETGGGYEQYF.

This clonotype showed up just a few times. V and J are TRBV27 and TRBJ2-3; D not resolved. V was pared by 3 bases and J by 6 bases, with 10 bases between. Germline lookup yields CDR1 MNHEY and CDR2 SMNVEV (reference sequence). The CDR3 has 13 residues. CDR3 nucleotides: TGTGCCAGCAGTTTGCCCAAGTCGGATACGCAGTATTTT. It encodes CASSLPKSDTQYF.

V is TRBV7-3 and J is TRBJ2-2; no clear D. Trimming took off 7 bases at V and 0 bases at J, with 9 bases between the two ends. The germline CDR1 and CDR2 sequences are SGHTA and FQGTGA. This CDR3 contains 14 residues. CDR3 residues: CASKELSNTGELFF. As DNA, the CDR3 is TGTGCCAGCAAGGAACTATCGAACACCGGGGAGCTGTTTTTT.

In its sample, this clonotype was seen a few times. V usage is TRBV10-2 and J usage is TRBJ2-5, with TRBD1 identical over 8 bases. Germline loops: CDR1 WSHSY, CDR2 SAAADI. The V and J ends lost 6 bases and 7 bases, in that order; junction bases with no gene match: 10. The CDR3 covers 14 residues. CDR3 coding DNA: TGCGCCAGCAGACGGACAGGGAAGCTAGGGACCCAGTACTTC. The encoded protein is CASRRTGKLGTQYF.

Points on this clonotype: Germline and junction disagree at one end, which may indicate a read error. The chain recombines TRBV24-1 with TRBJ2-1; D uncertain. The germline gives CDR1 KGHDR, CDR2 SFDVKD. The CDR3 extends over 14 amino acids. The CDR3 sequence is CATSDPGSYNEQLF. In DNA form, the CDR3 reads TGTGCCACCAGTGATCCGGGCTCCTACAATGAGCAGTTATTC.